The 15 T cell receptor beta chains presented below share a single source sample, sequenced in a study of cytomegalovirus exposure and HLA in healthy donors. PCR primers comprised 60 Vbeta and 13 Jbeta primers. The assay was immunoSEQ multiplex PCR, and TCRdb's table has in-frame clones only and misses some. The repertoire holds about 160,000 clones, about 80% seen once, with about 4.7% in the top ten. The material sequenced was PBMCs. The receptors here all came from a man aged 30 to 45 in good health and CMV-seronegative.

Concerning this clone: Other DNA variants within this sample encode the same CDR3. The chain carries TRBV7-6 and TRBJ2-3; 7 bases agree with TRBD1. Germline V gene sequence: CDR1 SGHVS, CDR2 FNYEAQ. V dropped 0 bases and J dropped 3; count of bases not matched to a gene: 3. This CDR3 is 15 amino acids long. The CDR3 DNA reads as TGTGCCAGCAGCTTAGCAGGGGGCAGGACAGATACGCAGTATTTT. This gives the protein CASSLAGGRTDTQYF. Supplemented by reference TRBV7-6 and TRBJ2-3, the full variable domain reads GAGVSQSPRYKVTKRGQDVALRCDPISGHVSLYWYRQALGQGPEFLTYFNYEAQQDKSGLPNDRFSAERPEGSISTLTIQRTEQRDSAMYRCASSLAGGRTDTQYFGPGTRLTVL.

The chain combines TRBV19 with TRBJ2-7, with 7 bases matching TRBD2. Germline lookup yields CDR1 LNHDA and CDR2 SQIVND (reference sequence). The CDR3 loop spans 15 amino acids. J was trimmed by 0 bases and V by 8 bases; bases with no gene match: 10. The CDR3 DNA sequence: TGTGCCAGTCTCCCTCGCGGGGGAAACTCCTACGAGCAGTACTTC. Encoded protein: CASLPRGGNSYEQYF.

The chain joins TRBV6-1 to TRBJ2-5; TRBD2 might be the D (7 bases). Germline values: CDR1 MNHNS, CDR2 SASEGT. The V and J ends lost 4 bases and 2 bases respectively, with 17 bases between them. The CDR3 is made up of 16 amino acids. CDR3 DNA: TGTGCCAGCAGTGCCGCGTGGGGGAGGGGGCAAGAGACCCAGTACTTC. It translates to CASSAAWGRGQETQYF.

This chain links TRBV13 with TRBJ2-7; a possible D gene is TRBD1 (6 bases). Looked up from germline, CDR1 is PRHDT and CDR2 is FYEKMQ (reference sequence). The CDR3 is made up of 16 amino acids. The V and J ends lost 4 bases and 0 bases respectively, with 16 bases between them. The CDR3 region is CASSSRLTGDSYEQYF. The CDR3, as DNA: TGTGCCAGCAGCTCAAGGTTGACAGGAGACTCCTACGAGCAGTACTTC.

This chain links TRBV28 with TRBJ1-5; D call uncertain. The CDR3 spans 12 residues. Per the germline V gene, CDR1 is MDHEN and CDR2 is SYDVKM. Trimming pared 8 bases from V and 7 bases from J, leaving 12 bases between. Here the CDR3 reads CASVAGEQPQHF. The CDR3, as DNA: TGTGCCAGCGTGGCGGGAGAGCAGCCCCAGCATTTT.

This sequence joins TRBV29-1 and TRBJ2-3; TRBD2 matches at 14 bases. The germline CDR1 and CDR2 sequences are SQVTM and ANQGSEA. The length of the CDR3 is 17 residues. Germline trimming cut 7 bases from V and 3 bases from J; bases unmatched to any gene: 12. The CDR3 coding sequence is TGCAGCGGGGCGGGACTAGCGGGGGCCTTCAGAACAGATACGCAGTATTTT. Translation: CSGAGLAGAFRTDTQYF.

The chain is built from TRBV4-1 and TRBJ2-7; 7 bases line up with TRBD2. Germline V CDR1 and CDR2: MGHRA, YSYEKL. The CDR3 is made up of 11 amino acids. Trimming removed 8 bases from V and 7 bases from J; junction bases left unmatched: 5. The CDR3, as DNA: TGCGCCAGCGGGGTCGGGGGGGAGCAGTACTTC. Translated: CASGVGGEQYF.

The CDR3 DNA reads TGTGCCAGCAGCTCATTCCGGACAGCTATTCTCTACGAGCAGTACTTC. Its translation is CASSSFRTAILYEQYF. The chain recombines TRBV7-9 with TRBJ2-7; D possibly corresponds to TRBD1 (6 bases). This CDR3 has 16 amino acids. The germline V gene encodes CDR1 SEHNR and CDR2 FQNEAQ (reference sequence). Trimming removed 4 bases at V and 3 bases at J, with 19 bases between.

Many counts were recorded for this clone. J is TRBJ2-7 and V is TRBV5-1; perhaps TRBD2 as D (6 bases). Trimming pared 1 base from V and 2 bases from J, leaving 10 bases between. This CDR3 has 14 amino acids. Germline V gene sequence: CDR1 SGHRS, CDR2 YFSETQ. For the CDR3, the DNA is TGCGCCAGCAGCTTGTTGGGGGGAACCTACGAGCAGTACTTC. This translates into CASSLLGGTYEQYF.

The chain has TRBV19 and TRBJ1-1; D is ambiguous. Between the trimmed V and J ends, which lost 5 bases and 4 bases, there was a span of 11 bases. The CDR3 loop spans 13 amino acids. In germline, CDR1 is LNHDA, CDR2 SQIVND (reference sequence). Here the CDR3 DNA reads TGTGCCAGTAGTGGGCCCAAGACCACTGAAGCTTTCTTT. The encoded protein is CASSGPKTTEAFF.

The chain couples TRBV2 to TRBJ1-2; TRBD1 is a possible D gene (5 bases). Germline values: CDR1 SNHLY, CDR2 FYNNEI. The length of the CDR3 is 16 residues. Trimming took off 0 bases at V and 0 bases at J, with 11 bases between the two ends. The CDR3 is CASSEASRVANYGYTF. The CDR3 DNA follows: TGTGCCAGCAGTGAAGCGAGCAGGGTAGCTAACTATGGCTACACCTTC.

The V gene is TRBV27, the J gene TRBJ2-3; TRBD2 aligns across 7 bases. Germline loops: CDR1 MNHEY, CDR2 SMNVEV (reference sequence). Trimming cost V 3 bases and J 11 bases; bases outside gene matches: 2. The length of the CDR3 is 11 residues. In nucleotides, the CDR3 is TGTGCCAGCAGTTTTGGGGGGGAGCAGTATTTT. This codes for CASSFGGEQYF.

The rearrangement links TRBV5-6 to TRBJ2-7; 8 positions agree with TRBD1. The ends lost 0 bases at V and 5 bases at J; junction bases unmatched: 10. The CDR3 consists of 16 residues. The germline V gene encodes CDR1 SGHDT and CDR2 YYEEEE. As DNA, the CDR3 is TGTGCCAGCAGCTTGGGGGTTACAGGGGGAGCCCACGAGCAGTACTTC. This translates into CASSLGVTGGAHEQYF.

The J gene is TRBJ2-5, the V gene TRBV19, with 7 nucleotides matching TRBD1. Looked up from germline, CDR1 is LNHDA and CDR2 is SQIVND (reference sequence). The CDR3 extends over 16 amino acids. V shed 4 bases and J 4 bases; nucleotides not matched to a gene: 12. This CDR3 reads CASSTLDRVIGETQYF. DNA for the CDR3: TGTGCCAGTAGTACACTTGACAGGGTGATAGGAGAGACCCAGTACTTC.

The V gene is TRBV5-1, the J gene TRBJ2-7; TRBD2 might be the D (6 bases). Per the germline V gene, CDR1 is SGHRS and CDR2 is YFSETQ. The CDR3 covers 16 residues. The V end lost 2 bases, the J end lost 0 bases, and 15 bases lay between the germline ends. The CDR3 DNA sequence: TGCGCCAGCAGCTTTTCGGAGGGGCCTAGCTCCTACGAGCAGTACTTC. Protein product: CASSFSEGPSSYEQYF.